This entry features one TCR beta chain sequence. This specimen comes from a study of blood T cell repertoires in COVID-19. On the study more broadly: The origin of the acute and convalescent COVID-19 samples was the United States, Italy and Spain.

In the authors' workflow: Amplification with reference gene primers provided the estimates of nucleated cell counts. Sequenced by immunoSEQ multiplex PCR; TCRdb stores in-frame clones only, minus some. V and J calls and clone size are those listed in that table; D and trimming were worked out from the DNA. The table records 40,000 or so clones, 85% to 90% of them present only once. This CDR3 is 16 amino acids long. Germline V lookup: CDR1 SGHTA, CDR2 FQGNSA. Germline trimming cut 1 base from V and 3 bases from J; bases unmatched to any gene: 4. This TCR was recovered from a human donor in a cohort sampled during active COVID-19. Sequences were obtained from peripheral blood. The J gene is TRBJ1-5, the V gene TRBV7-2, with 9 bases lining up with TRBD1. In nucleotides, the CDR3 is TGTGCCAGCAGCTTAGTGGGACAGGGCAACAATCAGCCCCAGCATTTT. Translating gives CASSLVGQGNNQPQHF.